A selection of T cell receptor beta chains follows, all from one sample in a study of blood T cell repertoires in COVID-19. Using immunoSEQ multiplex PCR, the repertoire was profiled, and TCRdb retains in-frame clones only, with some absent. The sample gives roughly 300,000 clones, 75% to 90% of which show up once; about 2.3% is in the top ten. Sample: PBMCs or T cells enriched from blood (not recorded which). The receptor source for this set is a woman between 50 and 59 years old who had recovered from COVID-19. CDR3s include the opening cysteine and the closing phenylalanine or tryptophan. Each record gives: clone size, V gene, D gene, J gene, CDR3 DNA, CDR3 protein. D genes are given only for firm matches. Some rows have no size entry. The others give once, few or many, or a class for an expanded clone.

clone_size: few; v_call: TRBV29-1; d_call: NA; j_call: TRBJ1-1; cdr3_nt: TGCAGCGTGAGACGTGGGGGCACCACTGAAGCTTTCTTT; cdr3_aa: CSVRRGGTTEAFF
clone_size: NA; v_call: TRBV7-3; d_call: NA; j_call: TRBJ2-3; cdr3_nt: TGTGCCAGCAGCTTAGCGTCTACGTCCACAGATACGCAGTATTTT; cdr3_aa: CASSLASTSTDTQYF
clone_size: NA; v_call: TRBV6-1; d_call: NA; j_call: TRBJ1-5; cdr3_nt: TGTGCCAGCAGTGAAGCTGGGGCGGAGAATCAGCCCCAGCATTTT; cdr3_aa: CASSEAGAENQPQHF
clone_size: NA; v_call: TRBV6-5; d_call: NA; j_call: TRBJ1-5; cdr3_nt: TGTGCCAGCGGGGGGACCAGCAATCAGCCCCAGCATTTT; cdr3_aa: CASGGTSNQPQHF
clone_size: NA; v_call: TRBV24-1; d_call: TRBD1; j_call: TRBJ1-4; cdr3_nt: TGTGCCACCAGTGATTCGCGGACAGGCGGTGAAAAACTGTTTTTT; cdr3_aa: CATSDSRTGGEKLFF
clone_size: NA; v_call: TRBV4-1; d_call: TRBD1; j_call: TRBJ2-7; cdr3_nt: TGCGCCAGCAGCCAGGGACAGGACTCCTACGAGCAGTACTTC; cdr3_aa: CASSQGQDSYEQYF
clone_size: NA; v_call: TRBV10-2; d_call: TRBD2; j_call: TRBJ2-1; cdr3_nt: TGCGCCAGCAGCACCCCGGAAAGGCGGGGGGGTGCTAATGAGCAGTTCTTC; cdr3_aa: CASSTPERRGGANEQFF
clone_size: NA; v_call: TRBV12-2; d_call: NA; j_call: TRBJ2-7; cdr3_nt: TGTGCAAGTCGCTTGCAAGGGCGGGCCTACGAGCAGTACTTC; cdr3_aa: CASRLQGRAYEQYF
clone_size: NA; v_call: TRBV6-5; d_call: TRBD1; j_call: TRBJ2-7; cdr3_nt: TGTGCCAGCAGTCGGACCGGGACAGGCGACTACGAGCAGTACTTC; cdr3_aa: CASSRTGTGDYEQYF
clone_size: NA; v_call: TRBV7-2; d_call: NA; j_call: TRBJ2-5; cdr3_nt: TGTGCCACACAAGGAGGGCCTGGGGAGACCCAGTACTTC; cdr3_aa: CATQGGPGETQYF
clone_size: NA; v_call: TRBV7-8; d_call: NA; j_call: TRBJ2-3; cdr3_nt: TGTGCCAGCAGCTCTATGACTAGTTTAAAGGCAAAAACACTAAACACAGATACGCAGTATTTT; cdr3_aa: CASSSMTSLKAKTLNTDTQYF
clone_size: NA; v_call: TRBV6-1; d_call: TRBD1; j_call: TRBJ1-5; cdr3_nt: TGTGCCAGCAGTGAAGGGGACAGTCGTCAGCCCCAGCATTTT; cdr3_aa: CASSEGDSRQPQHF
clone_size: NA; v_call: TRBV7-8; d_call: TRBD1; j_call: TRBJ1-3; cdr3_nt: TGTGCCAGCAGCTATGGACAGGGGGAACTACCTGGAAACACCATATATTTT; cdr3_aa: CASSYGQGELPGNTIYF
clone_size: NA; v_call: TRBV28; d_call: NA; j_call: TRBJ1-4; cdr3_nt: TGTGCCAGCAGTTTCCCAGCGTCACAAACTAATGAAAAACTGTTTTTT; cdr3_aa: CASSFPASQTNEKLFF
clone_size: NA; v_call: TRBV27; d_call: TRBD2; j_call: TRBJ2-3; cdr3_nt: TGTGCCAGCGGTAGCGGGAGCCCCGATACGCAGTATTTT; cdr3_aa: CASGSGSPDTQYF
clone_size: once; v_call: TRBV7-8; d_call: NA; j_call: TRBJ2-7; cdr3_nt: TGTGCCAGCAGCCCCCGACGGGTCCCTGCGGTCGAGCAGTACTTC; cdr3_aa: CASSPRRVPAVEQYF
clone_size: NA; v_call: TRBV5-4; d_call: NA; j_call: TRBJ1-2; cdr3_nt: TGTGCCAGCAGCCAAGGTGGGCAGGGCCAGTATGGCTACACCTTC; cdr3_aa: CASSQGGQGQYGYTF
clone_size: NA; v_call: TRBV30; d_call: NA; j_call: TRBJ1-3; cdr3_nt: TGTGCCTCCCAGCTGGAGGGTGCCCCACTGGACACCATATATTTT; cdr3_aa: CASQLEGAPLDTIYF
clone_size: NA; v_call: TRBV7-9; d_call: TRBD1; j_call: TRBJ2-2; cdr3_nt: TGTGCCAGCAGCTTAGTGGACAGGGGCTCCGGGGAGCTGTTTTTT; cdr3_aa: CASSLVDRGSGELFF
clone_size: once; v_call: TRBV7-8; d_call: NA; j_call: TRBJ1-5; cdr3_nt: TGTGCCAGCAGCTTAGTCAGGGGAGAGCCCCAGCATTTT; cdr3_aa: CASSLVRGEPQHF
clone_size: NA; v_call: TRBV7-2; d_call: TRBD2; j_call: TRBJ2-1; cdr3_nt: TGTGCCAGCAGCTTATCCGGGAGGGCCGGCAATGAGCAGTTCTTC; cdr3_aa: CASSLSGRAGNEQFF
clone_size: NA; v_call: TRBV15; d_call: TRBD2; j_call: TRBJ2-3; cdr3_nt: TGTGCCACCAGCAGAGATGAGCTAGCGGGGGGCAGGGATACGCAGTATTTT; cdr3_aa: CATSRDELAGGRDTQYF
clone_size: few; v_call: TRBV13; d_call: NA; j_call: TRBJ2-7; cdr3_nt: TGTGCCAGCAGACACAACAGGGAACGGGAGCAGTACTTC; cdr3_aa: CASRHNREREQYF
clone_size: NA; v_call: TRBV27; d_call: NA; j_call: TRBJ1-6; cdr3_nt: TGTGCCAGCAGTTCAACTAACCCACGAAATTCACCCCTCCACTTT; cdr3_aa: CASSSTNPRNSPLHF
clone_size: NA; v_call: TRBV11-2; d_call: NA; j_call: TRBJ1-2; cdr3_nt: TGTGCCAGCAGCCCCCTTGGGTCAGGGGAATTTGGCTACACCTTC; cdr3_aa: CASSPLGSGEFGYTF
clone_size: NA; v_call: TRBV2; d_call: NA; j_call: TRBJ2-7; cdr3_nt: TGTGCCAGCGGGGAACAGGGAAGCTCCTACGAGCAGTACTTC; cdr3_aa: CASGEQGSSYEQYF
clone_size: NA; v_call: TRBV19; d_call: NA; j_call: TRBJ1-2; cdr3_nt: TGTGCCAGTAGTCGGACAGTTCAGACTAACTATGGCTACACCTTC; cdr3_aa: CASSRTVQTNYGYTF
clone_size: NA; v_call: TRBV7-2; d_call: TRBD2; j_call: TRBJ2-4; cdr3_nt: TGTGCCAGCAGCTCGGGACTAGCGGGAGGGCCTTACATTCAGTACTTC; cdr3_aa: CASSSGLAGGPYIQYF
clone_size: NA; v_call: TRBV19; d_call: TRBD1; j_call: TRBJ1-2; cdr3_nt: TGTGCCAGTAGTATCTCTACAGGGGAGAGGTACCATGGCTACACCTTC; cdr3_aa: CASSISTGERYHGYTF
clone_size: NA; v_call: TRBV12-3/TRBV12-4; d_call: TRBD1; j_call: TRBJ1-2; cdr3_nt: TGTGCCAGCAGTTTATTTACAGGGGGCGACTACACCTTC; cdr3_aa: CASSLFTGGDYTF
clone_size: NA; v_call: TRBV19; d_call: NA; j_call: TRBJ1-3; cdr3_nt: TGTGCCAGTAGTATAAGACAGAGCAACTCTGGAAACACCATATATTTT; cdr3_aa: CASSIRQSNSGNTIYF
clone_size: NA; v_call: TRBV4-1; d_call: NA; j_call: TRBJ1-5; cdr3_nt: TGCGCCAGCAGCCAAGTGGGCCTCTTGGAGCCCCAGCATTTT; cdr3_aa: CASSQVGLLEPQHF
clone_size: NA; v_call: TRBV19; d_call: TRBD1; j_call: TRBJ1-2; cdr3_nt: TGTGCCAGTCGAATCCTCGGGACAGGGATCAACTATGGCTACACCTTC; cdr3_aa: CASRILGTGINYGYTF
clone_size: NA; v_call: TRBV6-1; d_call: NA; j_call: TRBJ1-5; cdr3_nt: TGTGCCAGCAGTGAAGCTCGGGGGTTGGGCAATCAGCCCCAGCATTTT; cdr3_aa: CASSEARGLGNQPQHF
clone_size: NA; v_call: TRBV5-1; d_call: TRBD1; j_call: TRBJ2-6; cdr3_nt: TGCGCCAGCAGGCCTACCTCAGGGGGCAAGAGGGGAGCCAACGTCCTGACTTTC; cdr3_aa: CASRPTSGGKRGANVLTF
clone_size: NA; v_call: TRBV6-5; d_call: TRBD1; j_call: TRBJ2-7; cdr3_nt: TGTGCCAGCAGAAAGAGGACAGGGAACTACGAGCAGTACTTC; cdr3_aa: CASRKRTGNYEQYF
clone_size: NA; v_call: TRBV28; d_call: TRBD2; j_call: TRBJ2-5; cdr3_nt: TGTGCCAGCAGTTCAGCGGGGGAAGAGACCCAGTACTTC; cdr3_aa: CASSSAGEETQYF
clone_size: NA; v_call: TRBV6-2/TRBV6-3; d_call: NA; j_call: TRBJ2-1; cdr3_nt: TGTGCCAGCAGTTTGTTACAGAGCTCCTACAATGAGCAGTTCTTC; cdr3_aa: CASSLLQSSYNEQFF
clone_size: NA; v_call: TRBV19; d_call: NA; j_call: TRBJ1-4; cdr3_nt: TGTGCCAGTATGAACGTCCCGGGTAATGAAAAACTGTTTTTT; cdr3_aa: CASMNVPGNEKLFF
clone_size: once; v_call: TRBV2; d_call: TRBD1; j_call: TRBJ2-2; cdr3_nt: TGTGCCAGCAGTGAATTTGGACAGGGAAACACCGGGGAGCTGTTTTTT; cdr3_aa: CASSEFGQGNTGELFF
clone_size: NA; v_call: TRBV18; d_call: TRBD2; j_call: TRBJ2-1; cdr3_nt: TGTGCCAGCTCACCCCAGGCGGGAGGGTACTACAATGAGCAGTTCTTC; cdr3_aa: CASSPQAGGYYNEQFF
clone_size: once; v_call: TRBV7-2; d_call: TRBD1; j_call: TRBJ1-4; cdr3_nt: TGTGCCAGCAGCCCGCCGGGACAGGGAAGTGAAAAACTGTTTTTT; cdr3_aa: CASSPPGQGSEKLFF
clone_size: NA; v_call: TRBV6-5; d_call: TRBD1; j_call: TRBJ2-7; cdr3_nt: TGTGCCAGCAGTAGAACCACAGGGGGCGCGGGGGAGCAGTACTTC; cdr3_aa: CASSRTTGGAGEQYF
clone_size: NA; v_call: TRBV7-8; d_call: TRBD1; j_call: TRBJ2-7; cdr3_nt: TGTGCCAGCAGAGACGCCACAGGGGGAAGCGTTTACGAGCAGTACTTC; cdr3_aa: CASRDATGGSVYEQYF
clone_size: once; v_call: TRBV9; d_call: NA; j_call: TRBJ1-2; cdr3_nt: TGTGCCAGCAGCGTACAGGCGTCGTATGGCTACACCTTC; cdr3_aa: CASSVQASYGYTF
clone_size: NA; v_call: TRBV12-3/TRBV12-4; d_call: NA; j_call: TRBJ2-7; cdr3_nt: TGTGCCAGCAGGGCTGACTCCTACGAGCAGTACTTC; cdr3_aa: CASRADSYEQYF
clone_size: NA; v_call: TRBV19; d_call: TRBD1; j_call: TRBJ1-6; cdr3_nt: TGTGCCAGTAGTATAGGGACAGGGGATTCACCCCTCCACTTT; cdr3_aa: CASSIGTGDSPLHF
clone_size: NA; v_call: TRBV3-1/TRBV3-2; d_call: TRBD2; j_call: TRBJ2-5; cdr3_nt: TGTGCCAGCAGCCAAGCTAGCGGGCCTTGGGAGACCCAGTACTTC; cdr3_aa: CASSQASGPWETQYF
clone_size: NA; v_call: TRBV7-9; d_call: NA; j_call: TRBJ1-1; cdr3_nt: TGTGCCAGCAGCTTAGTAGGGGTGAACACTGAAGCTTTCTTT; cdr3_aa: CASSLVGVNTEAFF
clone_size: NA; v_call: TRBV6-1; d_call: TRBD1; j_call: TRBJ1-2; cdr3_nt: TGTGCCAGCAGTGAACCGGTGGGACAGCCTGCCTTCAACTATGGCTACACCTTC; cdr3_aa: CASSEPVGQPAFNYGYTF
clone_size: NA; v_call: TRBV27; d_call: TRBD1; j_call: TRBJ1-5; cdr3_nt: TGTGCCAGCAGTACAGGGGCTCCCTCCAATCAGCCCCAGCATTTT; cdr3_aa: CASSTGAPSNQPQHF
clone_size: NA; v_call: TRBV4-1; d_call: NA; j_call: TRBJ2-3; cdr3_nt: TGCGCCAGCAGCCTCTTAGGCGCAGGGCTAAATACGCAGTATTTT; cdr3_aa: CASSLLGAGLNTQYF
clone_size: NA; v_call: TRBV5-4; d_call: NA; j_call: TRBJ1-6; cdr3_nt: TGTGCCAGCAGCCGGGGGTCGGATAATTCACCCCTCCACTTT; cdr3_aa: CASSRGSDNSPLHF
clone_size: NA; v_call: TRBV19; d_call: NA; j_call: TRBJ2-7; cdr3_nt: TGTGCCAGTAGTATTTCCGGGGGGCGACACGAGCAGTACTTC; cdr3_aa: CASSISGGRHEQYF
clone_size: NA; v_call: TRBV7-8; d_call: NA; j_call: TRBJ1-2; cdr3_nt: TGTGCCAGCAGTAAACCCCCAAGAGTGAGTGGCTACACCTTC; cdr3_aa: CASSKPPRVSGYTF
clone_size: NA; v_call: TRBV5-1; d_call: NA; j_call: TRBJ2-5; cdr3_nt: TGCGCCAGCAGCCTCGGTCAGGGTTCAGTGGAGACCCAGTACTTC; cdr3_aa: CASSLGQGSVETQYF
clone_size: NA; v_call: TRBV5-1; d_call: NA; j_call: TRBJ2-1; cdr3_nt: TGCGCCAGCAGCTTGTCTTCTAGTCAGCCCACCCAGTTCTTC; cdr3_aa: CASSLSSSQPTQFF
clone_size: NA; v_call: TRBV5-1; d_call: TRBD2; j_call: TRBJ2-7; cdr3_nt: TGCGCCAGCGGGGCGGGGGGGGCCTACGAGCAGTACTTC; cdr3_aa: CASGAGGAYEQYF